This is a list of T cell receptor beta chains from one sample in a study of cytomegalovirus exposure and HLA in healthy donors. Using immunoSEQ multiplex PCR, the repertoire was profiled, and TCRdb retains in-frame clones only, with some absent. The sample shows over 150,000 clones, 65% to 80% of them seen only once. Sample: PBMCs. These receptors were taken from a man aged 40-49 years in good health and CMV-seronegative. The conserved cysteine and the conserved F or W are not part of the CDR3 here. Fields, in order: J gene, V gene, clone size, CDR3 protein. Some rows mark clone size as missing; the rest say once, few, many or name a class of expanded clone.

TRBJ2-3,TRBV11-3,-,ASSLVGPGYTDTQY
TRBJ1-4,TRBV11-2,once,ASSLDRGTNEKLF
TRBJ2-1,TRBV29-1,once,SVGTSGSREQF
TRBJ2-7,TRBV6-1,few,ASSVRQAPYEQY
TRBJ1-1,TRBV25-1,-,ASSSWTGENTEAF
TRBJ2-1,TRBV6-4,few,ASSVIAGSNEQF
TRBJ2-3,TRBV6-4,-,ASSPLAVQSTDTQY
TRBJ2-7,TRBV7-9,-,STSGQTYEQY
TRBJ1-2,TRBV11-3,-,ASSSPFNYGYT
TRBJ2-1,TRBV19,once,ASSIGIQGTEGQF
TRBJ2-1,TRBV10-3,-,AISEYRDSYNEQF
TRBJ2-5,TRBV23-1,-,ASSPTGGGETQY
TRBJ2-3,TRBV19,few,ASRLSGLAGADTQY
TRBJ2-5,TRBV28,-,ASRAGGETQY
TRBJ2-7,TRBV19,-,ASSNRDSPLYEQY